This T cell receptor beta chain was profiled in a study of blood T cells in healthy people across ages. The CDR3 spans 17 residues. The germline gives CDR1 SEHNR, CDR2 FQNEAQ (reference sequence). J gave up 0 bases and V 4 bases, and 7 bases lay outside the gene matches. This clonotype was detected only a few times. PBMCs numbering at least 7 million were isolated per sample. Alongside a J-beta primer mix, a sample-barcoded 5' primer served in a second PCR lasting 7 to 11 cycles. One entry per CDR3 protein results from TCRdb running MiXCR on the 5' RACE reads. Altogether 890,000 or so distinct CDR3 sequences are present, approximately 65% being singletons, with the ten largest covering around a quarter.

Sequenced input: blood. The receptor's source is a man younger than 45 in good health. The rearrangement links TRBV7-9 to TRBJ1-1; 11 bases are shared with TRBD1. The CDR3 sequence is CASSSLGTGGMNTEAFF. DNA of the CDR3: TGTGCCAGCAGCTCCCTCGGGACAGGGGGGATGAACACTGAAGCTTTCTTT. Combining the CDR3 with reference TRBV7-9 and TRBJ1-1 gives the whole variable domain DTGVSQNPRHKITKRGQNVTFRCDPISEHNRLYWYRQTLGQGPEFLTYFQNEAQLEKSRLLSDRFSAERPKGSFSTLEIQRTEQGDSAMYLCASSSLGTGGMNTEAFFGQGTRLTVV.